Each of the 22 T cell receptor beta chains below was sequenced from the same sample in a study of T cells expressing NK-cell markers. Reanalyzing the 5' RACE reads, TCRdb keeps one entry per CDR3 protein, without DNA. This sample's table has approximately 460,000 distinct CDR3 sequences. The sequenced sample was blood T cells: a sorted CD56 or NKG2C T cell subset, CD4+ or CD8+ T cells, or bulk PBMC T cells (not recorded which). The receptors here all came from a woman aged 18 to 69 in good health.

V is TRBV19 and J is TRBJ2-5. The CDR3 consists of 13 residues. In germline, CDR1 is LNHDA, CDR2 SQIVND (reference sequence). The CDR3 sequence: CASSMQHQETQYF.

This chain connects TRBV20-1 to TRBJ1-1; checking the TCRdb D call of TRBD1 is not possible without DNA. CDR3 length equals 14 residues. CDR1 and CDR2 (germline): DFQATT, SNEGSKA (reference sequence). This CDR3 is CSARDEGALTEAFF.

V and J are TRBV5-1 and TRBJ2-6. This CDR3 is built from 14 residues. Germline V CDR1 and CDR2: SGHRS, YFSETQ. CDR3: CASSSGSGANVLTF.

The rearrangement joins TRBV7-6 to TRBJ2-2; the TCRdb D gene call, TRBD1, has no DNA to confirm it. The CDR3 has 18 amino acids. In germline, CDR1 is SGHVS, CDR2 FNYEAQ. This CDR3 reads CASSTIVRGTVVGGELFF.

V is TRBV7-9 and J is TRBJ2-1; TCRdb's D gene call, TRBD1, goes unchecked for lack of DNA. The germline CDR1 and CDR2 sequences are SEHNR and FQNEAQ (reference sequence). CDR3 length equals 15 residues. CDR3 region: CASSLGGGARNEQFF.

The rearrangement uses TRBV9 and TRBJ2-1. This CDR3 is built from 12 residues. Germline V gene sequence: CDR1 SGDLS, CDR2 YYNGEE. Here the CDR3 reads CASSVGVAEQFF.

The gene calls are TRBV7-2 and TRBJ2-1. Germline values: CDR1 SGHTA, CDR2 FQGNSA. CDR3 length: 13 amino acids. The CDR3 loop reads CASSLEGSGVRFF.

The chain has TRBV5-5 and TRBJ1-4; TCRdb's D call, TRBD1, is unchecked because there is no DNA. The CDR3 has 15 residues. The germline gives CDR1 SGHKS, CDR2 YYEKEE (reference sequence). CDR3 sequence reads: CASTLIGTGGEKLFF.

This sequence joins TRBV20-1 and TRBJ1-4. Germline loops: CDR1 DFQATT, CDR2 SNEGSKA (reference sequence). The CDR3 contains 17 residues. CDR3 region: CSARVWSGSATNEKLFF.

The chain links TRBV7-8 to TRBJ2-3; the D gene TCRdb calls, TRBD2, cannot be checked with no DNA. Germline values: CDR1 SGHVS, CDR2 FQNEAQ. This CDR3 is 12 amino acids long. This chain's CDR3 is CASSLMRGGWYF.

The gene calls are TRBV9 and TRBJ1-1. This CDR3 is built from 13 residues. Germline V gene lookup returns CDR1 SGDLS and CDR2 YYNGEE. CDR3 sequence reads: CASSPREGAEAFF.

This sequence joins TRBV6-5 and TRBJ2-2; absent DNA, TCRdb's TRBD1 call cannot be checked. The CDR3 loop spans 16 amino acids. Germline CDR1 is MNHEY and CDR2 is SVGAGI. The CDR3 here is CASSYFQGADTGELFF.

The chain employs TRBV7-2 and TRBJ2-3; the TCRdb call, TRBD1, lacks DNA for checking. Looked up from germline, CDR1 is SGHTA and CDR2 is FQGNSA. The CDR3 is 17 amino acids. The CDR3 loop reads CASSQWGAGEITDTQYF.

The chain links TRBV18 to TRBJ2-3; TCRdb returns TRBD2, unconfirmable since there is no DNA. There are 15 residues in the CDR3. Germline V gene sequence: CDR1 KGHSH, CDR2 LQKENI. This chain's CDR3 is CASSKGLEGTDTQYF.

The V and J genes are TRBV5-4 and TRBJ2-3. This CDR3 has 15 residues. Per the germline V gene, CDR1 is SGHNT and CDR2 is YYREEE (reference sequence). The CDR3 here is CASSLGIAVQDTQYF. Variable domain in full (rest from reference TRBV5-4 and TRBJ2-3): ETGVTQSPTHLIKTRGQQVTLRCSSQSGHNTVSWYQQALGQGPQFIFQYYREEENGRGNFPPRFSGLQFPNYSSELNVNALELDDSALYLCASSLGIAVQDTQYFGPGTRLTVL.

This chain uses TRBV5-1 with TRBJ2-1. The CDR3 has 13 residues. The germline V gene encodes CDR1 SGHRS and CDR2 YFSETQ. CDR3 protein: CASSSLQNNEQFF.

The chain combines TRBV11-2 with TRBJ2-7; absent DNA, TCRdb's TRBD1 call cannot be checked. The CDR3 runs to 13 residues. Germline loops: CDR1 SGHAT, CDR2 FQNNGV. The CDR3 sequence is CASSFPLDEEQYF.

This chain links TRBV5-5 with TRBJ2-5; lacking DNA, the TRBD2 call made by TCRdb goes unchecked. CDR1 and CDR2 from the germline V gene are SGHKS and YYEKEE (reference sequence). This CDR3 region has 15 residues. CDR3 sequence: CASSWDYAAEETQYF.

This CDR3 is CASRPSGGRTDTEAFF. This rearrangement joins TRBV6-1 to TRBJ1-1; without DNA, the TCRdb call of TRBD1 cannot be checked. CDR3 size: 16 residues. Germline V CDR1 and CDR2: MNHNS, SASEGT.

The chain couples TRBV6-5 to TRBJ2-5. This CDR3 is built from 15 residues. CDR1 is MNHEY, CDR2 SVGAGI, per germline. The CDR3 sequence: CASSYAGSYQETQYF.

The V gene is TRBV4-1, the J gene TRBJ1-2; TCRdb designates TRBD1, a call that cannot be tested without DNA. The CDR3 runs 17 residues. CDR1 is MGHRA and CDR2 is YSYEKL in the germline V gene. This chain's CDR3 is CASSHQPKQGRGYGYTF.

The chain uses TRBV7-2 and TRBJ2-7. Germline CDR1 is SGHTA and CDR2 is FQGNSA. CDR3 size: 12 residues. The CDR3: CASSQSAREQYF.